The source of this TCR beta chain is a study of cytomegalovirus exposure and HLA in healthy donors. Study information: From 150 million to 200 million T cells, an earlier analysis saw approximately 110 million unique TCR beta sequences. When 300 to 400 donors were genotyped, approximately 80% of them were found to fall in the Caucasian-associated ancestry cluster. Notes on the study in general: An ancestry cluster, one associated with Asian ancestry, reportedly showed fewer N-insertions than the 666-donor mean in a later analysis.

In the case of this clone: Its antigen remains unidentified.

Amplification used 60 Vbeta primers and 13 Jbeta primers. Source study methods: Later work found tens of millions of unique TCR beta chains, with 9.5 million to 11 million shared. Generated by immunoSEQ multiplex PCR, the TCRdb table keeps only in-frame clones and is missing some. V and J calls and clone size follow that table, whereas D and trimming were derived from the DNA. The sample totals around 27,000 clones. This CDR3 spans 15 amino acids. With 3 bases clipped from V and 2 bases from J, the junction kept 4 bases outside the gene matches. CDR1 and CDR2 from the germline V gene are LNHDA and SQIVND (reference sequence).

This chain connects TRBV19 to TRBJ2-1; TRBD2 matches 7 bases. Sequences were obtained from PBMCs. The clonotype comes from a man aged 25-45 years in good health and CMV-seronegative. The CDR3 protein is CASSIVGLPYNEQFF. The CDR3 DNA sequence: TGTGCCAGTAGTATCGTGGGACTACCCTACAATGAGCAGTTCTTC.